This TCR beta chain emerged from a study of response to subunit inactivated influenza vaccine. Findings and limits, study-wide: After each seasonal influenza vaccination, few new T cells are recruited, the authors suggested.

From the RT-PCR reads, TCRdb called clonotypes with MiXCR, one entry per CDR3 protein. The sample carries more than 700,000 distinct CDR3 sequences, 21% recorded once. The CDR3 length is 17 residues. Per the germline V gene, CDR1 is LGHNA and CDR2 is YSLEER. Germline trimming cut 1 base from V and 4 bases from J; bases unmatched to any gene: 8. On this clonotype: Its antigen is still unknown.

The TCR was taken from a man aged 45 to 65 who received an inactivated influenza vaccine. The sequencing used PBMCs from blood, collected more than 4 days after vaccination. The rearrangement uses TRBV4-3 and TRBJ2-3, with 10 bases matching TRBD2. Here the CDR3 DNA reads TGCGCCAGCAGCCAAGCCTGGACTAGCGGCAGAGCAGATACGCAGTATTTT. This translates into CASSQAWTSGRADTQYF.